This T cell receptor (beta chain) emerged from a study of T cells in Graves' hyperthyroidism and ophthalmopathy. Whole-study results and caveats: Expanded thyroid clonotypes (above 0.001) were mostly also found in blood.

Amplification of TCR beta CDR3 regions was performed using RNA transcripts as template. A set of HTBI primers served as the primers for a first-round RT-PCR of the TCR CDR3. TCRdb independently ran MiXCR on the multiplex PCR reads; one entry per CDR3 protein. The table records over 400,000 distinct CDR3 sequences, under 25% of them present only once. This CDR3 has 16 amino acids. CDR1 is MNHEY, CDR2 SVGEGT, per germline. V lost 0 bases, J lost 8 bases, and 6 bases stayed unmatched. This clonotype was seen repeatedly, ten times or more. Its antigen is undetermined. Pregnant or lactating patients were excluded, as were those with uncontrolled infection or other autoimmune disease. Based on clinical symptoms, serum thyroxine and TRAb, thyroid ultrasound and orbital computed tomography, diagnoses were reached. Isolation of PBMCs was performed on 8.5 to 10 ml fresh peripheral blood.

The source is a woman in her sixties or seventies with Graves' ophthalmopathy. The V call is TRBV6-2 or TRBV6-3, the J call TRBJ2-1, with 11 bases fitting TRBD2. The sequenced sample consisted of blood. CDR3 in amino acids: CASSYSVGLAAYEQFF. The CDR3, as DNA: TGTGCCAGCAGTTACTCAGTGGGACTAGCGGCTTATGAGCAGTTCTTC.